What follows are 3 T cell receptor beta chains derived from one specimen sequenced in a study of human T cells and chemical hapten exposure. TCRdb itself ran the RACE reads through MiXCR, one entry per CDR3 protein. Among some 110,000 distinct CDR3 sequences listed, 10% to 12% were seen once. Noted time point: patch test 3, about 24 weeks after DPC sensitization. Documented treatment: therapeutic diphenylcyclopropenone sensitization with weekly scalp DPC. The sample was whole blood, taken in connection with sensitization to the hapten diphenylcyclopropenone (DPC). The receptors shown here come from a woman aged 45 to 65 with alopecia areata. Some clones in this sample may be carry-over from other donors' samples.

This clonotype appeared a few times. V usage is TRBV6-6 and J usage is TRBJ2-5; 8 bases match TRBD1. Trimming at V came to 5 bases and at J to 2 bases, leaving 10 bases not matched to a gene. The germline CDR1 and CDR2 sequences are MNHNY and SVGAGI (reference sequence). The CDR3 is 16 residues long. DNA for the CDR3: TGTGCCAGCAGTGACGGGACAGGAGCCTTTCAAGAGACCCAGTACTTC. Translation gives CASSDGTGAFQETQYF.

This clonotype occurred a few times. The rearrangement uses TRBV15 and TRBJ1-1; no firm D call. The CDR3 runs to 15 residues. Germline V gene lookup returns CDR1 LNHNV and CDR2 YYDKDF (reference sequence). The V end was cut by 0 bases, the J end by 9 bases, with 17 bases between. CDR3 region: CATSRDNGRARKAFF. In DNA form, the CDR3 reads TGTGCCACCAGCAGAGATAACGGGCGGGCCCGGAAAGCTTTCTTT.

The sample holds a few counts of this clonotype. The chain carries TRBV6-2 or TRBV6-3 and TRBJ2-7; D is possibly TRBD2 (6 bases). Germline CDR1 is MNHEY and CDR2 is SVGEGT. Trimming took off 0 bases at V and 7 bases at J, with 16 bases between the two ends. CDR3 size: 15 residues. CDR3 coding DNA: TGTGCCAGCAGTTACTCGCTCGGGAGTCGTGGGGAGCAGTACTTC. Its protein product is CASSYSLGSRGEQYF.